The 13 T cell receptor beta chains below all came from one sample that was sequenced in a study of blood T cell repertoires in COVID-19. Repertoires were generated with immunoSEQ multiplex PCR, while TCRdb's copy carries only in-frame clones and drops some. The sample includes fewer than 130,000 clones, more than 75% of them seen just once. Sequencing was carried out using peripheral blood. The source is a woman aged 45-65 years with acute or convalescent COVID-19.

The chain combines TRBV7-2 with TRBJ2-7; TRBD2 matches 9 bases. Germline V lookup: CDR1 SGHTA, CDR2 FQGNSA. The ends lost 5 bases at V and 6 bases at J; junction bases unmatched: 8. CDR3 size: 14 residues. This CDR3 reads CASSAGTSSSEQYF. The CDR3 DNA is TGTGCCAGCAGCGCCGGGACTAGCTCGAGCGAGCAGTACTTC.

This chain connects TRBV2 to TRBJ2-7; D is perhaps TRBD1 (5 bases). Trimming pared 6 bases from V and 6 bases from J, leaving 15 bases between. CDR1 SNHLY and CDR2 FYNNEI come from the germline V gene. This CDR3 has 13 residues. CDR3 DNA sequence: TGTGCCAGCAGAGCAGGGTATGGCTCCGAGCAGTACTTC. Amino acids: CASRAGYGSEQYF.

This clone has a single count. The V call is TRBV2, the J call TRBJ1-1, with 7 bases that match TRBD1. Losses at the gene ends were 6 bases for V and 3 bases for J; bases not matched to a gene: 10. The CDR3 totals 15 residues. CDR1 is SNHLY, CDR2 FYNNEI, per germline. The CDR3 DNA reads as TGTGCCAGCAGAAGAAGGGGACAGTACGACACTGAAGCTTTCTTT. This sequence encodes CASRRRGQYDTEAFF.

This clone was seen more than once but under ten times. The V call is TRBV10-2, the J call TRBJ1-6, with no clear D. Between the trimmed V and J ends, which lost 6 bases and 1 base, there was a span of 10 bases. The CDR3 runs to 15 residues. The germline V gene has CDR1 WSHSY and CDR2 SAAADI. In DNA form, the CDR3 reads TGCGCCAGCAGGGAGGGAGGATCCTATAATTCACCCCTCCACTTT. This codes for CASREGGSYNSPLHF.

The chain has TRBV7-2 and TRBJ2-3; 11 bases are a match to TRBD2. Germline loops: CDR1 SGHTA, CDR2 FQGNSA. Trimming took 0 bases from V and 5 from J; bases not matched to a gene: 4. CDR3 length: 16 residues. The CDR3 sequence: CASSLARLAGGDTQYF. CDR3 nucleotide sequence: TGTGCCAGCAGCTTAGCGCGGCTAGCGGGAGGAGATACGCAGTATTTT.

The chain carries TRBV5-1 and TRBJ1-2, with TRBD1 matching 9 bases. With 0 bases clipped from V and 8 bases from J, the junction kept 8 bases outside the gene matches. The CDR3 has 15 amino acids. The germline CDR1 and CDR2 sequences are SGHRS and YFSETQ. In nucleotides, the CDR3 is TGCGCCAGCAGCTTGGCCGCGGGACAGGGCTCCGGCTACACCTTC. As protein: CASSLAAGQGSGYTF.

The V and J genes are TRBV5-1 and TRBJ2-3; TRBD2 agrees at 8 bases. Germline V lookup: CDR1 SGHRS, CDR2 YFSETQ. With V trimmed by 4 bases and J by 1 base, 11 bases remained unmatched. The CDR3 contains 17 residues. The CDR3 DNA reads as TGCGCCAGCAGCCGGACGGGGAGCGGGAGACGCACAGATACGCAGTATTTT. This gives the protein CASSRTGSGRRTDTQYF.

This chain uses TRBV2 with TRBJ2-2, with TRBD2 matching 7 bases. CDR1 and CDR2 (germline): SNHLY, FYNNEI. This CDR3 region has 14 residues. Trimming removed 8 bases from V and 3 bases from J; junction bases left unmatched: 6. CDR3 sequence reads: CASQTAGDTGELFF. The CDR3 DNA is TGTGCCAGCCAAACGGCGGGAGACACCGGGGAGCTGTTTTTT.

The chain's CDR3 is CASSQGKREDVGGTQYF. DNA of the CDR3: TGCGCCAGCAGCCAAGGAAAGCGGGAGGATGTTGGCGGTACGCAGTATTTT. The V gene is TRBV4-1, the J gene TRBJ2-3, with 9 bases that match TRBD2. This CDR3 contains 17 residues. Germline loops: CDR1 MGHRA, CDR2 YSYEKL. The V segment lost 1 base and the J segment 8 bases; nucleotides outside the gene matches: 13.

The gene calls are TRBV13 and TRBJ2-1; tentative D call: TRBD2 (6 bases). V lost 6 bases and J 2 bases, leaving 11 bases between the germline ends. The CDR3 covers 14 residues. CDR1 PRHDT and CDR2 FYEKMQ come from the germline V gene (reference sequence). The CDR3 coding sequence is TGTGCCAGCAGATTTAGCGGAACCTACAATGAGCAGTTCTTC. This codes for CASRFSGTYNEQFF.

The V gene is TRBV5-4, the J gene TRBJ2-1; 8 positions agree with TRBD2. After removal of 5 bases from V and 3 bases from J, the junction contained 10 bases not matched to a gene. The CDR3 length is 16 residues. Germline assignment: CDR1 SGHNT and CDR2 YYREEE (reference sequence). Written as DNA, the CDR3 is TGTGCCAGCAGTCTCCTCCTAGCGGGCCACTACAATGAGCAGTTCTTC. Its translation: CASSLLLAGHYNEQFF.

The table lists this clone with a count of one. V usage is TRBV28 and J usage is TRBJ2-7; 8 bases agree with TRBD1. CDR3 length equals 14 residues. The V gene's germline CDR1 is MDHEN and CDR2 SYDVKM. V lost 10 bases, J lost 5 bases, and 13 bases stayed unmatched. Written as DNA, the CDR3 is TGTGCCACCTTCCCGGACAGGGAAGTGAACGAGCAGTACTTC. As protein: CATFPDREVNEQYF.

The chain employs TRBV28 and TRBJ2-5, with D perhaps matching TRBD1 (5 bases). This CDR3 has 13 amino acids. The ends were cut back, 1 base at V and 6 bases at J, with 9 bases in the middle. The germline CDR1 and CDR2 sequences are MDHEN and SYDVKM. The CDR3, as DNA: TGTGCCAGCAGTTTATTGGGGCAGCAGACCCAGTACTTC. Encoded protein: CASSLLGQQTQYF.